The present TCR beta chain was sequenced within a study of blood T cell repertoires in COVID-19. Across the whole study: Sites in the United States, Italy and Spain provided acute and convalescent COVID-19 samples.

Assay: immunoSEQ multiplex PCR; the TCRdb copy retains only in-frame clones and omits some. This sample has hundreds of thousands of clones, with about 88% found just once. V lost 5 bases, J lost 1 base, and 18 bases lay in between. This CDR3 spans 17 amino acids. The germline V gene has CDR1 MNHEY and CDR2 SVGEGT. This clonotype was obtained from a woman in her sixties or seventies in a cohort exposed to, infected with or recovered from COVID-19 (not recorded which). The gene calls are TRBV6-2 or TRBV6-3 and TRBJ2-1, with a weak D call TRBD2 (5 bases). Source material: PBMCs or T cells enriched from blood (not recorded which). The CDR3: CASSPLSSRGSYNEQFF. The CDR3 coding sequence is TGTGCCAGCAGTCCCCTTTCTAGCCGAGGGTCCTACAATGAGCAGTTCTTC.